The TCR beta chain described here comes from a study of T cells in localized non-small cell lung cancer. On this clone: Its antigen is currently unknown.

Study-wide results and caveats: Heterogeneity stays possible, as sequencing covered only one tumor region. Longer overall survival was linked to higher blood T cell density. Maximal T cell clonality occurred in uninvolved adjacent lung, with tumor ranking below it.

The germline gives CDR1 LNHDA, CDR2 SQIVND (reference sequence). Trimming left V 4 bases short and J 3 bases short, with 6 bases between. The CDR3 covers 12 residues. Profiling relied on immunoSEQ multiplex PCR, and the TCRdb table lists in-frame clones only, not all of them. Here the sample spans about 4,500 clones, 85% to 95% being singletons. This sequence originates from a woman aged 40-69 years with stage I lung adenocarcinoma. The chain links TRBV19 to TRBJ2-5; D gene uncertain. Sequenced material: peripheral blood, taken before any cancer treatment. CDR3 in DNA: TGTGCCAGTAGTAAAAGAAAAGAGACCCAGTACTTC. It is translated as CASSKRKETQYF.